This TCR beta chain was sequenced during a study of CD8+ T cells in alopecia areata. The sequencing template was cDNA reverse transcribed from extracted RNA. The repertoire was sequenced with immunoSEQ multiplex PCR; TCRdb's copy has only in-frame clones and lacks some. The profile shows some 170,000 clones, over 50% of them singletons. Researchers took lesional scalp punch biopsies and peripheral blood from people who were alopecia areata patients. Sorted out of PBMCs were CD4+ T cells and CD8+ T cells. Per the germline V gene, CDR1 is SEHNR and CDR2 is FQNEAQ (reference sequence). Trimming removed 3 bases at V and 10 bases at J, with 10 bases between. The length of the CDR3 is 13 residues.

The chain links TRBV7-9 to TRBJ1-6, with D maybe TRBD1 (6 bases). The sample here was CD4+ T cells sorted from blood, taken at week 0. This TCR derives from a human donor with alopecia areata. The CDR3 bases are TGTGCCAGCAGCTTGAGGGGGGACTCACCCCTCCACTTT. It codes for CASSLRGDSPLHF.